Below are 12 T cell receptor beta chains sequenced from a single sample in a study of siplizumab effects on memory and regulatory T cells. In the mixed lymphocyte reaction, cells were cocultured for 6 days at 37°C. Which antigens these TCRs recognize remains unknown. The protocol was immunoSEQ multiplex PCR, while the TCRdb copy is restricted to in-frame clones and leaves out a portion. The sample shows 15,000 to 20,000 clones, approximately 44% of them seen only once. Sequenced: CFSE-low (dividing) CD4+ T cells sorted from an allogeneic mixed lymphocyte reaction. The receptors were gathered from a human donor in good health; the cells came from an allogeneic mixed lymphocyte reaction. Some clones in this sample may be carry-over from other donors' samples.

The chain has TRBV19 and TRBJ2-7, with 8 bases aligning to TRBD1. Germline CDR1 and CDR2: LNHDA and SQIVND (reference sequence). The V segment lost 6 bases and the J segment 2 bases; nucleotides outside the gene matches: 9. CDR3 length: 15 amino acids. The DNA for the CDR3 is TGTGCCAGTAGATTACAGGGGGTGGACCCCTACGAGCAGTACTTC. Protein product: CASRLQGVDPYEQYF.

The DNA of the CDR3 is TGCAGCGTTGATGGGACTAGTATGAAGACCCAGTACTTC. Translated: CSVDGTSMKTQYF. V usage is TRBV29-1 and J usage is TRBJ2-5, with 8 bases fitting TRBD2. V lost 3 bases, J lost 6 bases, and 6 bases stayed unmatched. Germline V gives CDR1 SQVTM, CDR2 ANQGSEA. The CDR3 has 13 amino acids. The whole variable domain, filled in from reference TRBV29-1 and TRBJ2-5, reads SAVISQKPSRDICQRGTSLTIQCQVDSQVTMMFWYRQQPGQSLTLIATANQGSEATYESGFVIDKFPISRPNLTFSTLTVSNMSPEDSSIYLCSVDGTSMKTQYFGPGTRLLVL.

This chain connects TRBV7-9 to TRBJ1-1; 7 bases align to TRBD1. V lost 2 bases to trimming and J lost 7 bases; unmatched junction nucleotides: 13. The CDR3 consists of 16 residues. Germline loops: CDR1 SEHNR, CDR2 FQNEAQ (reference sequence). In nucleotides, the CDR3 is TGTGCCAGCAGCTTAACAGGGGCGCATATTACCGATGAAGCTTTCTTT. Protein product: CASSLTGAHITDEAFF.

V usage is TRBV2 and J usage is TRBJ2-7; no clear D gene. Germline CDR1 is SNHLY and CDR2 is FYNNEI. Trimming cost V 6 bases and J 1 base, with 10 bases left between them. The CDR3 length is 13 residues. The DNA of the CDR3 is TGTGCCAGCAGGCTGGACGGATCCTACGAGCAGTACTTC. Translating it yields CASRLDGSYEQYF.

This clone occurred a few times. The chain carries TRBV18 and TRBJ2-1; D assignment may be TRBD1 or TRBD2 (5 bases each). The V end was cut by 6 bases, the J end by 8 bases, with 17 bases between. The CDR3 runs to 14 residues. The germline gives CDR1 KGHSH, CDR2 LQKENI. CDR3 loop: CASSPGTSADEQFF. The CDR3 bases are TGTGCCAGCTCCCCCGGGACCTCGGCGGATGAGCAGTTCTTC.

The V and J genes are TRBV5-1 and TRBJ2-1; D is undetermined. Deletions cut 4 bases from V and 0 bases from J, with 11 bases between. The CDR3 sequence is 15 residues long. CDR1 is SGHRS, CDR2 YFSETQ, per germline. The CDR3 loop is CASSQGLSSYNEQFF. The CDR3 DNA is TGCGCCAGCAGCCAAGGGTTAAGCTCCTACAATGAGCAGTTCTTC.

This clone qualifies as medium-sized (0.01 to 0.1%). The same CDR3 arises from other DNA sequences in this sample as well. This rearrangement joins TRBV15 to TRBJ1-1, with D hard to call. V was clipped by 3 bases and J by 11 bases, with 13 bases between them. This CDR3 has 12 amino acids. The germline CDR1 and CDR2 sequences are LNHNV and YYDKDF (reference sequence). This CDR3 is CATSRHGFDAFF. CDR3 bases: TGTGCCACCAGCAGGCACGGGTTTGATGCTTTCTTT.

This clone was detected a few times. This rearrangement joins TRBV5-4 to TRBJ1-1, with a tentative D call TRBD1 (6 bases). The CDR3 has 14 amino acids. V lost 4 bases and J 5 bases, leaving 15 bases between the germline ends. Germline values: CDR1 SGHNT, CDR2 YYREEE (reference sequence). The chain's CDR3 is CASSLQTGSTEAFF. CDR3 bases: TGTGCCAGCAGCCTACAAACAGGGAGTACTGAAGCTTTCTTT. The whole variable domain, remainder taken from reference TRBV5-4 and TRBJ1-1, is ETGVTQSPTHLIKTRGQQVTLRCSSQSGHNTVSWYQQALGQGPQFIFQYYREEENGRGNFPPRFSGLQFPNYSSELNVNALELDDSALYLCASSLQTGSTEAFFGQGTRLTVV.

V is TRBV19 and J is TRBJ1-1; D gene unclear. The germline V gene has CDR1 LNHDA and CDR2 SQIVND (reference sequence). The CDR3 extends over 14 amino acids. The V end was cut by 3 bases, the J end by 1 base, with 9 bases between. CDR3 sequence reads: CASSIWAENTEAFF. For the CDR3, the DNA is TGTGCCAGTAGTATTTGGGCGGAGAACACTGAAGCTTTCTTT. Full variable domain (outside the CDR3, taken from reference TRBV19 and TRBJ1-1): DGGITQSPKYLFRKEGQNVTLSCEQNLNHDAMYWYRQDPGQGLRLIYYSQIVNDFQKGDIAEGYSVSREKKESFPLTVTSAQKNPTAFYLCASSIWAENTEAFFGQGTRLTVV.

The chain couples TRBV10-3 to TRBJ2-5, with 16 positions matching TRBD2. There are 19 residues in the CDR3. The V segment lost 3 bases and the J segment 4 bases; nucleotides outside the gene matches: 11. The germline V gene has CDR1 ENHRY and CDR2 SYGVKD. CDR3 sequence reads: CAISDLRGTSGGARETQYF. The DNA of the CDR3 is TGTGCCATCAGTGATCTGCGAGGGACTAGCGGGGGGGCCCGAGAGACCCAGTACTTC.

By its share, this clone is medium-sized. The chain links TRBV6-6 to TRBJ2-2; 8 bases match TRBD1. Trimming took 7 bases from V and 1 from J; bases not matched to a gene: 8. CDR3 length: 16 amino acids. Germline assignment: CDR1 MNHNY and CDR2 SVGAGI (reference sequence). CDR3: CASNPRGTGNTGELFF. Here the CDR3 DNA reads TGTGCCAGCAACCCTCGCGGGACAGGGAACACCGGGGAGCTGTTTTTT.

This clone was observed a handful of times. This sequence joins TRBV7-8 and TRBJ1-3; tentatively, D is TRBD1 (6 bases). CDR3 size: 14 residues. The germline V gene encodes CDR1 SGHVS and CDR2 FQNEAQ. The V end lost 3 bases, the J end lost 5 bases, and 11 bases lay between the germline ends. The CDR3 region has the DNA TGTGCCAGCAGCTTGCCTACAGGGCGAAACACCATATATTTT. Protein: CASSLPTGRNTIYF. Variable domain in full (rest from reference TRBV7-8 and TRBJ1-3): GAGVSQSPRYKVAKRGQDVALRCDPISGHVSLFWYQQALGQGPEFLTYFQNEAQLDKSGLPSDRFFAERPEGSVSTLKIQRTQQEDSAVYLCASSLPTGRNTIYFGEGSWLTVV.